The 14 T cell receptor beta chains below come from one sample, sequenced in a study of cytomegalovirus exposure and HLA in healthy donors. This PCR relied on a set of 60 Vbeta primers and 13 Jbeta primers. Profiling relied on immunoSEQ multiplex PCR, and the TCRdb table lists in-frame clones only, not all of them. The sample holds 150,000 or so clones; 65% to 90% are singletons and the top ten take roughly 6.7%. The sample consisted of PBMCs. Receptors were obtained from a man aged 45-65 years in good health and CMV-seropositive.

The chain recombines TRBV2 with TRBJ2-1; 7 bases fit TRBD2. The CDR3 is made up of 14 amino acids. Unmatched junction bases numbered 3, after V lost 7 bases and J lost 0 bases. CDR1 is SNHLY and CDR2 is FYNNEI in the germline V gene. This CDR3 is CASIPGGSYNEQFF. DNA for the CDR3: TGTGCCAGCATTCCGGGGGGCTCCTACAATGAGCAGTTCTTC.

The chain has TRBV7-9 and TRBJ2-7; a possible D gene is TRBD1 (5 bases). Germline V CDR1 and CDR2: SEHNR, FQNEAQ (reference sequence). The CDR3 has 13 amino acids. V dropped 2 bases and J dropped 5 bases, with 10 bases sitting between them. CDR3 residues: CASSLNQGDEQYF. In DNA form, the CDR3 reads TGTGCCAGCAGCTTAAATCAGGGCGACGAGCAGTACTTC.

The chain is built from TRBV5-3 and TRBJ1-5; 7 bases align to TRBD1. TRBV5-3 is marked as an open reading frame, function uncertain. V dropped 4 bases and J dropped 3; count of bases not matched to a gene: 7. This CDR3 is built from 15 residues. CDR3 loop: CARSIGTASNQPQHF. Written as DNA, the CDR3 is TGTGCCAGAAGCATTGGGACAGCGTCCAATCAGCCCCAGCATTTT.

The chain recombines TRBV6-5 with TRBJ2-2; 9 nucleotides agree with TRBD2. Germline CDR1 is MNHEY and CDR2 is SVGAGI. The CDR3 loop spans 15 amino acids. With V trimmed by 7 bases and J by 1 base, 4 bases remained unmatched. The CDR3 DNA is TGTGCCAGCACCAGACTAGCGGAGAACACCGGGGAGCTGTTTTTT. This encodes CASTRLAENTGELFF.

J is TRBJ2-5 and V is TRBV18, with 11 bases lining up with TRBD1. The CDR3 totals 14 residues. V was pared by 3 bases and J by 5 bases, with 2 bases of the junction left unmatched. Germline lookup yields CDR1 KGHSH and CDR2 LQKENI. The CDR3 protein is CASSPDRGQETQYF. The CDR3 DNA sequence: TGTGCCAGCTCACCGGACAGGGGGCAGGAGACCCAGTACTTC.

The genes are TRBV4-2 and TRBJ2-5; 8 bases align to TRBD1. The germline gives CDR1 LGHNA, CDR2 YNFKEQ. The trim removed 4 bases at V and 2 bases at J, leaving 9 bases unmatched. This CDR3 has 16 amino acids. The CDR3 reads CASSRGRDRSQETQYF. CDR3 DNA sequence: TGTGCCAGCAGCCGCGGCCGGGACAGGAGTCAAGAGACCCAGTACTTC.

This rearrangement joins TRBV29-1 to TRBJ2-1, with TRBD2 matching over 13 bases. This CDR3 has 15 residues. The V gene's germline CDR1 is SQVTM and CDR2 ANQGSEA. V lost 0 bases and J lost 10; bases outside the gene matches: 6. The DNA of the CDR3 is TGCAGCGTTGAAGATCGAACTAGCGGGGGGGGAGAGCAGTTCTTC. It encodes CSVEDRTSGGGEQFF.

The rearrangement joins TRBV11-3 to TRBJ2-2; 11 nucleotides line up with TRBD2. With V trimmed by 4 bases and J by 4 bases, 5 bases remained unmatched. The CDR3 extends over 16 amino acids. Germline V gene lookup returns CDR1 SGHNT and CDR2 YENEEA. CDR3 protein: CASSSGTSGLTGELFF. CDR3 DNA: TGTGCCAGCAGCTCCGGGACTAGCGGACTCACCGGGGAGCTGTTTTTT. The complete variable domain, with remaining parts taken from reference TRBV11-3 and TRBJ2-2, reads EAGVVQSPRYKIIEKKQPVAFWCNPISGHNTLYWYLQNLGQGPELLIRYENEEAVDDSQLPKDRFSAERLKGVDSTLKIQPAELGDSAVYLCASSSGTSGLTGELFFGEGSRLTVL.

J is TRBJ2-1 and V is TRBV5-1, with D perhaps TRBD2 (7 bases). Trimming pared 2 bases from V and 4 bases from J, leaving 16 bases between. CDR3 length: 16 residues. Looked up from germline, CDR1 is SGHRS and CDR2 is YFSETQ. CDR3 loop: CASSFSRGGWYNEQFF. The DNA of the CDR3 is TGCGCCAGCAGCTTTTCTCGCGGGGGCTGGTACAATGAGCAGTTCTTC.

The J gene is TRBJ1-2, the V gene TRBV14; D remains ambiguous. This CDR3 is built from 13 residues. V was shortened by 4 bases and J by 0 bases, with 6 bases between the two germline ends. Germline V lookup: CDR1 SGHDN, CDR2 FVKESK. DNA for the CDR3: TGTGCCAGCAGCCCCCAGACTAACTATGGCTACACCTTC. This codes for CASSPQTNYGYTF.

The chain is built from TRBV11-3 and TRBJ2-2; D possibly corresponds to TRBD1 (5 bases). Per the germline V gene, CDR1 is SGHNT and CDR2 is YENEEA. Trimming removed 7 bases at V and 3 bases at J, with 12 bases between. The CDR3 is 14 residues long. This CDR3 is CASTRLGDTGELFF. The CDR3 bases are TGTGCCAGCACCCGTCTAGGGGACACCGGGGAGCTGTTTTTT.

This clone was seen only a few times. V and J are TRBV27 and TRBJ2-2, with 13 positions matching TRBD2. J gave up 4 bases and V 1 base, and 6 bases lay outside the gene matches. Per the germline V gene, CDR1 is MNHEY and CDR2 is SMNVEV (reference sequence). The CDR3 is 18 residues long. CDR3 sequence (DNA): TGTGCCAGCAGTTTATTAAGAACTAGCGGGGGGGTCACCGGGGAGCTGTTTTTT. Amino acids: CASSLLRTSGGVTGELFF.

The chain has TRBV7-3 and TRBJ2-3; no firm D call. With 2 bases removed from V and 8 bases from J, the gap between germline ends came to 8 bases. The germline V gene encodes CDR1 SGHTA and CDR2 FQGTGA. This CDR3 has 12 residues. The CDR3 DNA sequence: TGTGCCAGCAGCTTAGATCGGGTTACGCAGTATTTT. Translation: CASSLDRVTQYF.

This sequence joins TRBV5-8 and TRBJ1-1; D not resolved. Germline V CDR1 and CDR2: SGHTS, YDEGEE. V was trimmed by 4 bases and J by 2 bases, leaving 12 bases between them. The CDR3 has 14 residues. DNA of the CDR3: TGTGCCAGCAGCCCTTGGGAGGTTAACACTGAAGCTTTCTTT. This codes for CASSPWEVNTEAFF.